The 18 T cell receptor beta chains below all came from one sample that was sequenced in a study of blood T cell repertoires in COVID-19. Some clones are missing from TCRdb's copy, which holds only in-frame ones; the method was immunoSEQ multiplex PCR. The repertoire includes 210,000 or so clones, about 83% of them detected once, and 4% to 6% sits in the top ten. Sequencing was carried out using peripheral blood. These receptors were collected from a woman between 70 and 85 years old with active or convalescent COVID-19.

The chain uses TRBV12-3 or TRBV12-4 and TRBJ2-1; the D is unclear. The CDR3 is made up of 10 amino acids. V was clipped by 4 bases and J by 10 bases, with 5 bases between them. The CDR3 loop is CASSSSEQFF. The CDR3 DNA is TGTGCCAGCAGTTCCTCCGAGCAGTTCTTC.

This chain joins TRBV19 and TRBJ1-2; 9 bases map to TRBD1. This CDR3 is built from 13 residues. J gave up 7 bases and V 11 bases, and 11 bases lay outside the gene matches. Germline CDR1 reads LNHDA; CDR2 reads SQIVND (reference sequence). CDR3 residues: CAAHPGQGFGYTF. The CDR3 bases are TGTGCCGCCCACCCGGGACAGGGATTTGGCTACACCTTC.

The chain carries TRBV5-6 and TRBJ1-2; 8 bases agree with TRBD1. Unmatched junction bases numbered 7, after V lost 2 bases and J lost 7 bases. This CDR3 spans 14 amino acids. Germline V lookup: CDR1 SGHDT, CDR2 YYEEEE. The chain's CDR3 is CASSLTGGPSGYTF. CDR3 DNA sequence: TGTGCCAGCAGCTTAACAGGGGGGCCTAGTGGCTACACCTTC. Complete variable domain (other parts from reference TRBV5-6 and TRBJ1-2): DAGVTQSPTHLIKTRGQQVTLRCSPKSGHDTVSWYQQALGQGPQFIFQYYEEEERQRGNFPDRFSGHQFPNYSSELNVNALLLGDSALYLCASSLTGGPSGYTFGSGTRLTVV.

This chain links TRBV28 with TRBJ2-1, with 7 nucleotides matching TRBD2. CDR3 length: 17 amino acids. Germline CDR1 MDHEN, CDR2 SYDVKM. V was clipped by 4 bases and J by 3 bases; unmatched bases: 12. The CDR3 DNA follows: TGTGCCAGCAGTTCCCGTGGGAGCGGGGCCCTCTACAATGAGCAGTTCTTC. Translated: CASSSRGSGALYNEQFF.

The chain couples TRBV29-1 to TRBJ1-1; TRBD1 matches 7 bases. Per the germline V gene, CDR1 is SQVTM and CDR2 is ANQGSEA. The CDR3 consists of 14 residues. J gave up 7 bases and V 4 bases, and 12 bases lay outside the gene matches. CDR3: CSVVLERGLGEAFF. The DNA of the CDR3 is TGCAGCGTTGTCCTTGAGAGGGGGCTCGGTGAAGCTTTCTTT.

This rearrangement joins TRBV12-3 or TRBV12-4 to TRBJ2-5, with D uncertain. V was cut by 3 bases and J by 5 bases, with 4 bases left in between. CDR3 length: 11 amino acids. CDR3 nucleotides: TGTGCCAGCAGTTTGGGCGAGACCCAGTACTTC. Translating it yields CASSLGETQYF.

The J gene is TRBJ2-7, the V gene TRBV5-1, with D tentatively TRBD2 (6 bases). Trimming took off 2 bases at V and 2 bases at J, with 11 bases between the two ends. Germline V gene sequence: CDR1 SGHRS, CDR2 YFSETQ. This CDR3 contains 14 residues. CDR3 bases: TGCGCCAGCAGCTTCCTGGGACTTACCTACGAGCAGTACTTC. Translating gives CASSFLGLTYEQYF. Drawing the rest from reference TRBV5-1 and TRBJ2-7, the complete variable domain is KAGVTQTPRYLIKTRGQQVTLSCSPISGHRSVSWYQQTPGQGLQFLFEYFSETQRNKGNFPGRFSGRQFSNSRSEMNVSTLELGDSALYLCASSFLGLTYEQYFGPGTRLTVT.

The rearrangement uses TRBV6-2 or TRBV6-3 and TRBJ2-1; 13 nucleotides align to TRBD2. V gave up 6 bases and J gave up 4 bases; unmatched junction bases: 12. This CDR3 contains 18 residues. CDR1 is MNHEY and CDR2 is SVGEGT in the germline V gene. CDR3 nucleotides: TGTGCCAGCAGCCCAAGAACTAGCGGGAGGGCCCTTTACAATGAGCAGTTCTTC. Protein product: CASSPRTSGRALYNEQFF.

This clone appeared a few times. The J gene is TRBJ1-5, the V gene TRBV9, with a tentative D call TRBD1 (5 bases). V was pared by 0 bases and J by 1 base, with 5 bases between. The length of the CDR3 is 14 residues. CDR1 is SGDLS and CDR2 is YYNGEE in the germline V gene. The CDR3 DNA reads as TGTGCCAGCAGCGTAGCAGGGAGCAATCAGCCCCAGCATTTT. It yields the protein CASSVAGSNQPQHF.

This clone was seen just once. The rearrangement joins TRBV27 to TRBJ1-2; D gene uncertain. This CDR3 has 14 residues. With 6 bases removed from V and 6 bases from J, the gap between germline ends came to 17 bases. Germline V gives CDR1 MNHEY, CDR2 SMNVEV (reference sequence). CDR3 in DNA: TGTGCCAGCAGCTTTCGTCGAGGAGTACATGGCTACACCTTC. The encoded protein is CASSFRRGVHGYTF.

V is TRBV30 and J is TRBJ1-2; perhaps TRBD1 as D (5 bases). Germline V lookup: CDR1 GTSNPN, CDR2 SVGIG (reference sequence). This CDR3 has 13 amino acids. V was pared by 2 bases and J by 7 bases, with 14 bases between. The CDR3 DNA sequence: TGTGCCTGGAGTAGGGGCAGGGCCGGTGGCTACACCTTC. This translates into CAWSRGRAGGYTF.

This chain joins TRBV12-3 or TRBV12-4 and TRBJ1-5; weak D call: TRBD1 (5 bases). This CDR3 spans 13 amino acids. V lost 1 base to trimming and J lost 9 bases, with 10 bases between them. CDR3 DNA: TGTGCCAGCAGTTTAGGGGTCGGGGGGCCCCAGCATTTT. This codes for CASSLGVGGPQHF.

The genes are TRBV5-1 and TRBJ1-1; perhaps TRBD1 as D (6 bases). The CDR3 covers 14 residues. Germline CDR1 and CDR2: SGHRS and YFSETQ. V gave up 6 bases and J gave up 0 bases, with 12 bases separating them. CDR3: CASTLDSVNTEAFF. DNA for the CDR3: TGCGCCAGCACCCTGGACAGTGTGAACACTGAAGCTTTCTTT. Drawing the rest from reference TRBV5-1 and TRBJ1-1, the complete variable domain is KAGVTQTPRYLIKTRGQQVTLSCSPISGHRSVSWYQQTPGQGLQFLFEYFSETQRNKGNFPGRFSGRQFSNSRSEMNVSTLELGDSALYLCASTLDSVNTEAFFGQGTRLTVV.

V usage is TRBV19 and J usage is TRBJ1-5; D is uncertain. The CDR3 runs to 14 residues. In germline, CDR1 is LNHDA, CDR2 SQIVND (reference sequence). Trimming pared 8 bases from V and 0 bases from J, leaving 11 bases between. The CDR3 DNA follows: TGTGCCAGTGTGAGTGGGCCTAGCAATCAGCCCCAGCATTTT. Amino acids: CASVSGPSNQPQHF.

The chain recombines TRBV5-1 with TRBJ1-2; no reliable D call. Germline CDR1 SGHRS, CDR2 YFSETQ. The CDR3 totals 13 residues. Deletions cut 0 bases from V and 8 bases from J, with 11 bases between. The CDR3 loop is CASSLVGVGGYTF. As DNA, the CDR3 is TGCGCCAGCAGCTTGGTGGGCGTAGGCGGCTACACCTTC.

This clone was counted only a few times. The chain couples TRBV2 to TRBJ1-1, with D possibly TRBD1 on 6 matching bases. CDR3 length: 13 residues. The V gene's germline CDR1 is SNHLY and CDR2 FYNNEI. Trimming left V 11 bases short and J 1 base short, with 14 bases between. CDR3 loop: CADGGQWNTEAFF. The CDR3 DNA reads as TGTGCCGACGGAGGACAGTGGAACACTGAAGCTTTCTTT.

The chain recombines TRBV10-3 with TRBJ2-1; 8 bases align to TRBD1. Losses at the gene ends were 3 bases for V and 0 bases for J; bases not matched to a gene: 1. Germline assignment: CDR1 ENHRY and CDR2 SYGVKD. The CDR3 runs 15 residues. CDR3 loop: CAISEGQGSYNEQFF. CDR3 DNA sequence: TGTGCCATCAGTGAAGGACAGGGCTCCTACAATGAGCAGTTCTTC.

The chain recombines TRBV14 with TRBJ2-1, with TRBD2 identical over 10 bases. Per the germline V gene, CDR1 is SGHDN and CDR2 is FVKESK. Trimming took 0 bases from V and 4 from J; bases not matched to a gene: 6. The CDR3 loop spans 17 amino acids. This CDR3 reads CASSQDSLAGVYNEQFF. The DNA for the CDR3 is TGTGCCAGCAGCCAAGATAGCCTAGCGGGAGTTTACAATGAGCAGTTCTTC. Full variable domain (outside the CDR3, taken from reference TRBV14 and TRBJ2-1): EAGVTQFPSHSVIEKGQTVTLRCDPISGHDNLYWYRRVMGKEIKFLLHFVKESKQDESGMPNNRFLAERTGGTYSTLKVQPAELEDSGVYFCASSQDSLAGVYNEQFFGPGTRLTVL.